Here is one TCR beta chain with its context. Germline-derived CDR1 and CDR2 are MRHNA and SNTAGT. The CDR3 totals 16 residues. V lost 0 bases, J lost 2 bases, and 2 bases stayed unmatched. Measured with immunoSEQ multiplex PCR; TCRdb has only the in-frame clones, and not every one. The profile shows over 50,000 clones, 92% of them singletons. This sample was included in a study of OX40 agonist ivuxolimab in advanced cancers. The sequence derives from an adult with an advanced solid tumor such as melanoma, head and neck, liver or kidney cancer. V usage is TRBV6-4 and J usage is TRBJ2-3; 10 nucleotides match TRBD2. The sample here was CD4+ or CD8+ T cells sorted from blood, taken in a trial of the OX40 agonist ivuxolimab. The DNA for the CDR3 is TGTGCCAGCAGTGACTCGAGCGGGGGGGCCACAGATACGCAGTATTTT. This encodes CASSDSSGGATDTQYF.